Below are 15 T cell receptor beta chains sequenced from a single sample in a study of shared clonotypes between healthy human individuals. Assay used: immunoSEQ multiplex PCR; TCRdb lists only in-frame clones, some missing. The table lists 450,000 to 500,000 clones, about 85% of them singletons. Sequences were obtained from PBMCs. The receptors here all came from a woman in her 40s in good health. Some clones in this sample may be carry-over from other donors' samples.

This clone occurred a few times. The CDR3: CASSLDSDLNTGELFF. The DNA for the CDR3 is TGTGCCAGCAGCCTGGACAGCGACCTTAACACCGGGGAGCTGTTTTTT. The J gene is TRBJ2-2, the V gene TRBV11-2; D may be TRBD1 (6 bases). Trimming left V 5 bases short and J 2 bases short, with 15 bases between. From germline, CDR1 is SGHAT and CDR2 FQNNGV. The CDR3 runs to 16 residues.

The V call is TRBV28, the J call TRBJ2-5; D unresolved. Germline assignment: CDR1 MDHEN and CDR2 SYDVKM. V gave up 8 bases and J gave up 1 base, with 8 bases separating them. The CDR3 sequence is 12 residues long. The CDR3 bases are TGTGCCAGCGAAGCCCCCCAAGAGACCCAGTACTTC. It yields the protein CASEAPQETQYF.

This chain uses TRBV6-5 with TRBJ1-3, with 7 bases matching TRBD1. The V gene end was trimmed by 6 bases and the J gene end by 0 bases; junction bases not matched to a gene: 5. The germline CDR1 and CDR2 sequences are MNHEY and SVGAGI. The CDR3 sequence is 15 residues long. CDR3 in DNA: TGTGCCAGCAGGATGACAGGGTACTCTGGAAACACCATATATTTT. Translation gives CASRMTGYSGNTIYF.

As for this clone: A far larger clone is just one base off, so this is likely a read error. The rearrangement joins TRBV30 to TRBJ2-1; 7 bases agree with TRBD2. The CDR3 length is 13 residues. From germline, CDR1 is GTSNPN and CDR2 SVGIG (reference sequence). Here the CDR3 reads CVWGSISGTIQFF. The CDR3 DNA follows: TGTGTCTGGGGTTCCATTTCCGGGACTATCCAGTTCTTC. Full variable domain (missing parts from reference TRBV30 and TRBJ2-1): SQTIHQWPATLVQPVGSPLSLECTVEGTSNPNLYWYRQAAGRGLQLLFYSVGIGQISSEVPQNLSASRPQDRQFILSSKKLLLSDSGFYLCVWGSISGTIQFFGPGTRLTVL.

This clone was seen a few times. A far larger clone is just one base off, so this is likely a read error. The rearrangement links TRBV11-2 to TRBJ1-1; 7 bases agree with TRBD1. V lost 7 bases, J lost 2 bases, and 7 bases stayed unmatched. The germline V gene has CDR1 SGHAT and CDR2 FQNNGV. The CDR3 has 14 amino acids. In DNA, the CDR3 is TGTGCCAGCATCGCCGGGACAGCTAACACTGAAGCTTTCTTT. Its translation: CASIAGTANTEAFF. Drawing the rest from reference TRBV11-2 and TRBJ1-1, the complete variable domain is EAGVAQSPRYKIIEKRQSVAFWCNPISGHATLYWYQQILGQGPKLLIQFQNNGVVDDSQLPKDRFSAERLKGVDSTLKIQPAKLEDSAVYLCASIAGTANTEAFFGQGTRLTVV.

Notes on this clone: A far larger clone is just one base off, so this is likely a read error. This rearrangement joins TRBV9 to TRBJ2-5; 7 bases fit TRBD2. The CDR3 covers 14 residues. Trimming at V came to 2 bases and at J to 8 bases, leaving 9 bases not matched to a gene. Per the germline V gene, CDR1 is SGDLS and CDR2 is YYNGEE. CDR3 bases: TGTGCCAGCAGCGTTGCGGGAGCGAGTGATACCCAGTACTTC. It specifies CASSVAGASDTQYF. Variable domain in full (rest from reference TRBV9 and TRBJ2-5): DSGVTQTPKHLITATGQRVTLRCSPRSGDLSVYWYQQSLDQGLQFLIQYYNGEERAKGNILERFSAQQFPDLHSELNLSSLELGDSALYFCASSVAGASDTQYFGPGTRLLVL.

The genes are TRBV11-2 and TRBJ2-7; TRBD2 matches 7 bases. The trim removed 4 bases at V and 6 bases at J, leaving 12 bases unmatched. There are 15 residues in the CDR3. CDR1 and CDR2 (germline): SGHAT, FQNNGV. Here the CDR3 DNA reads TGTGCCAGCAGCTCCCATGGTTCGTCGGGAGGCGAGCAGTACTTC. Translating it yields CASSSHGSSGGEQYF.

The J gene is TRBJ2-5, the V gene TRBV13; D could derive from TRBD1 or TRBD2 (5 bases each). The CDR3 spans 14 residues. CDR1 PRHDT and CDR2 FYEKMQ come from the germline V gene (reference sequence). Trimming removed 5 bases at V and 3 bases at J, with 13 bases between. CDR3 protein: CASSPGTPEETQYF. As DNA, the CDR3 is TGTGCCAGCAGCCCAGGGACCCCGGAAGAGACCCAGTACTTC.

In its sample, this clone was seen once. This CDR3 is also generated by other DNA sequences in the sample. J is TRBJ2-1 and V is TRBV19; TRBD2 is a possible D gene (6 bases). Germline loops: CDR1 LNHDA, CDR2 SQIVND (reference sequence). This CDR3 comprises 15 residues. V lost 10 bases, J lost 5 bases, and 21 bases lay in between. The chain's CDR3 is CATVGGSLGHNEQFF. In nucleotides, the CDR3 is TGTGCCACTGTCGGAGGGTCCTTAGGTCACAATGAGCAGTTCTTC.

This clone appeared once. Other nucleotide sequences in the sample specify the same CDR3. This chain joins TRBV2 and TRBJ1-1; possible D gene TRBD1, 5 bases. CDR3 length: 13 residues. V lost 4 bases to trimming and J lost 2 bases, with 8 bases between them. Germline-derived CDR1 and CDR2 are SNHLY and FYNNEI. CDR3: CASSGGLNTEAFF. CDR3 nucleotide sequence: TGTGCCAGCAGTGGGGGACTCAACACTGAAGCTTTCTTT. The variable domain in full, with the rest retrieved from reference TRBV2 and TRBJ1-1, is EPEVTQTPSHQVTQMGQEVILRCVPISNHLYFYWYRQILGQKVEFLVSFYNNEISEKSEIFDDQFSVERPDGSNFTLKIRSTKLEDSAMYFCASSGGLNTEAFFGQGTRLTVV.

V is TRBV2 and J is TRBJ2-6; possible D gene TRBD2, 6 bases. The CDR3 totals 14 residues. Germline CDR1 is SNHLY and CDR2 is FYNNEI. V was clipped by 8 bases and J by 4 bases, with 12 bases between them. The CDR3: CASWRGWGANVLTF. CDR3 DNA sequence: TGTGCCAGCTGGCGGGGCTGGGGGGCCAACGTCCTGACTTTC.

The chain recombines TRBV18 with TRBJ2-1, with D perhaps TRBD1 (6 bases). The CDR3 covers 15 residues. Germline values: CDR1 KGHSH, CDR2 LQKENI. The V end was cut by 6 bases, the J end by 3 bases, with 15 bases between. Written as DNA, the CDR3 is TGTGCCAGCTCTCGAGCAGGGGAAGTCTACAATGAGCAGTTCTTC. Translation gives CASSRAGEVYNEQFF.

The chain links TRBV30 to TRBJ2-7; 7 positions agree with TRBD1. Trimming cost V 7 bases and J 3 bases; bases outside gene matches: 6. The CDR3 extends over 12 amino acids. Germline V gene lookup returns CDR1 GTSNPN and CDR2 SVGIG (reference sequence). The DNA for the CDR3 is TGTGCCTCCGGGACAGACTACTACGAGCAGTACTTC. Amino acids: CASGTDYYEQYF. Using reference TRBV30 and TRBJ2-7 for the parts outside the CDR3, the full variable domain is SQTIHQWPATLVQPVGSPLSLECTVEGTSNPNLYWYRQAAGRGLQLLFYSVGIGQISSEVPQNLSASRPQDRQFILSSKKLLLSDSGFYLCASGTDYYEQYFGPGTRLTVT.

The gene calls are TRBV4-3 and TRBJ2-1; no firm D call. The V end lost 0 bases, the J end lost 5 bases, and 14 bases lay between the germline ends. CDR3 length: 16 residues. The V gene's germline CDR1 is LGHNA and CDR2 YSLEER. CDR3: CASSQEPTLQNNEQFF. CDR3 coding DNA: TGCGCCAGCAGCCAAGAGCCGACCCTACAGAACAATGAGCAGTTCTTC.

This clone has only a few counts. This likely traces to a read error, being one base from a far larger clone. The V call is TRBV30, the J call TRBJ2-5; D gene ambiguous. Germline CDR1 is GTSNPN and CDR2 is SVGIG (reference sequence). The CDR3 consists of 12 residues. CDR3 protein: CARSVQQETQYF. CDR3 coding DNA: TGTGCCCGGAGTGTACAGCAAGAGACCCAGTACTTC.